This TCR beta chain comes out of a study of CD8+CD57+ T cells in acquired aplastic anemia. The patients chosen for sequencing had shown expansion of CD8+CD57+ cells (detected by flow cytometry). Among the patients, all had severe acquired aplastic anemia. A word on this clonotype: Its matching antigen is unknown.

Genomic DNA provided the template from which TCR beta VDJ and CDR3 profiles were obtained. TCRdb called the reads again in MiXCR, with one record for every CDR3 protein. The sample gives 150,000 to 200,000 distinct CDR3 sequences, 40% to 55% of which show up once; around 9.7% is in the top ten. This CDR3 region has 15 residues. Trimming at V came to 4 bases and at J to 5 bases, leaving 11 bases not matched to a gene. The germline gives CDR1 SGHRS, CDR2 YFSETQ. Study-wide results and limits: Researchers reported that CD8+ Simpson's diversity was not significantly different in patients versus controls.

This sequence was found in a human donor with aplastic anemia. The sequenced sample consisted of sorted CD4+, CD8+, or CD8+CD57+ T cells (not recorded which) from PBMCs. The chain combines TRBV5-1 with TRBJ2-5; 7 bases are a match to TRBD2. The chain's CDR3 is CASSPLGLDGETQYF. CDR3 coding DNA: TGCGCCAGCAGCCCCCTCGGACTAGACGGCGAGACCCAGTACTTC.